This record covers a single TCR beta chain. Original methodology: How many nucleated cells were present was estimated from reference gene primer amplification. Method: immunoSEQ multiplex PCR; TCRdb's copy keeps in-frame clones and lacks some. Clonal size and the V and J genes are those of that table, whereas D and trimming came from the DNA. Among roughly 14,000 clones listed, approximately 83% were seen once. The data are from a study of blood T cell repertoires in COVID-19. Overall study context: The samples span acute and convalescent COVID-19 from the United States, Italy and Spain. PBMCs, B-cell-depleted T cells, or T cells provided the cDNA or gDNA that made up the material.

CDR1 LNHNV and CDR2 YYDKDF come from the germline V gene (reference sequence). The CDR3 has 14 amino acids. V lost 1 base and J lost 4; bases outside the gene matches: 2. The gene calls are TRBV15 and TRBJ2-3; 7 bases map to TRBD2. Input material: peripheral blood. The TCR sequence derives from a human donor in a cohort sampled during active COVID-19. The CDR3 here is CATSRGLAPDTQYF. For the CDR3, the DNA is TGTGCCACCAGCAGAGGACTAGCTCCAGATACGCAGTATTTT.